Listed here is a single TCR beta chain. This sample was taken from a study of blood T cell repertoires in COVID-19. Across the whole study: The United States, Italy and Spain supplied acute and convalescent COVID-19 samples. The cDNA or gDNA used as material had been derived from T cells, B-cell-depleted T cells, or PBMCs.

Germline V gives CDR1 SEHNR, CDR2 FQNEAQ (reference sequence). The CDR3 is 15 amino acids. The V segment lost 4 bases and the J segment 4 bases; nucleotides outside the gene matches: 7. Authors' processing steps: Reference gene primer amplification gave estimated nucleated cell counts. Sequencing was performed with immunoSEQ multiplex PCR; in TCRdb, only in-frame clones are kept and a portion is missing. V and J calls and clone size are as listed in that table; D and trimming were resolved from the DNA. This sample yields some 20,000 clones, of which roughly 85% are seen a single time; around 7.6% belongs to the top ten.

The sequence was obtained from a human donor with active COVID-19. The donor label of this sample is uncertain. The source material was peripheral blood. The chain carries TRBV7-9 and TRBJ1-2, with 9 bases that match TRBD1. CDR3 protein: CASSSSGQGLYGYTF. The CDR3 coding sequence is TGTGCCAGCAGCTCCTCGGGACAGGGCCTCTATGGCTACACCTTC.